Sequencing of this T cell receptor beta chain was carried out in a study of cytomegalovirus exposure and HLA in healthy donors. The study, taken as a whole, reports: Because they were indistinguishable, some V segments, including TRBV6-2 and TRBV6-3, were excluded.

The PCR contained 60 Vbeta and 13 Jbeta primers. The table came from immunoSEQ multiplex PCR; TCRdb's copy has only in-frame clones and leaves some out. The sample contains about 180,000 clones, 79% of which appear only once. With regard to this clone: The antigen remains unidentified.

V was pared by 0 bases and J by 4 bases, with 0 bases of the junction left unmatched. CDR1 SGHVS and CDR2 FQNEAQ come from the germline V gene. This CDR3 has 13 amino acids. Material: PBMCs. The chain recombines TRBV7-8 with TRBJ2-7; 7 bases map to TRBD1. This clonotype was obtained from a woman aged 40 to 55 in good health and CMV-seronegative. For the CDR3, the DNA is TGTGCCAGCAGCTTAGCACAGGGGTACGAGCAGTACTTC. Residues: CASSLAQGYEQYF.